This TCR beta chain comes out of a study of T cell responses to AZD1222 COVID-19 vaccine. Whole-study results and caveats: White British ancestry dominated among donors, who included more females, and clonal diversity was possibly underestimated. Mapped onto spike, vaccine-associated CD4 TCRs spanned it and were dominant at 160-218 and 743-854.

Assay used: immunoSEQ multiplex PCR; TCRdb lists only in-frame clones, some missing. The table lists 80,000 to 100,000 clones, about 86% of them singletons. On this clone: The antigen remains undetermined.

V was shortened by 3 bases and J by 2 bases, with 6 bases between the two germline ends. The CDR3 is 13 residues long. The sample consisted of peripheral blood, taken 28 days after the second AZD1222 dose. This chain joins TRBV12-3 or TRBV12-4 and TRBJ2-3; D is ambiguous. This TCR derives from an adult who received the AZD1222 COVID-19 vaccine. The CDR3 loop is CASSLVNTDTQYF. CDR3 in DNA: TGTGCCAGCAGTTTGGTGAACACAGATACGCAGTATTTT.